The sequence of this T cell receptor (beta chain) was determined in a study of OX40 agonist ivuxolimab in advanced cancers. Study overall: At 0.01 to 10 mg/kg, ivuxolimab was administered intravenously to patients every 2 weeks.

V was shortened by 2 bases and J by 4 bases, with 11 bases between the two germline ends. The CDR3 covers 14 residues. CDR1 and CDR2 (germline): MNHNY, SVGAGI (reference sequence). TCRdb's table, derived via immunoSEQ multiplex PCR, lists solely in-frame clones and lacks some. The sample lists tens of thousands of clones; roughly 90% were seen once. This receptor was obtained from an adult with an advanced solid tumor such as melanoma, head and neck, liver or kidney cancer. The chain combines TRBV6-6 with TRBJ1-1, with D unresolved. The starting material was CD4+ or CD8+ T cells sorted from blood, obtained in a trial of the OX40 agonist ivuxolimab. The CDR3 bases are TGTGCCAGCAGTTACGGTGGCAGCGCCACTGAAGCTTTCTTT. Protein: CASSYGGSATEAFF.